The 19 T cell receptor beta chains below come from one sample, sequenced in a study of Ad26.COV2.S vaccination and SARS-CoV-2 variants. Treatment given: roughly 20 received Ad26.COV2.S at low or high dose, single or two shots; several received placebo; per-sample allocation not given. Specimens were obtained on day 63 following the first vaccine or placebo injection. This table comes from immunoSEQ multiplex PCR, and its TCRdb copy is limited to in-frame clones, with some not included. The sample contains around 300,000 clones, about 88% of which appear only once. The sample consisted of peripheral blood, taken in a trial of Ad26.COV2.S vaccine versus placebo. The receptor set was obtained from a person between 18 and 65 years old who received the Ad26.COV2.S COVID-19 vaccine or a placebo.

The chain links TRBV28 to TRBJ2-1; D uncertain. The V end was cut by 6 bases, the J end by 3 bases, with 12 bases between. Looked up from germline, CDR1 is MDHEN and CDR2 is SYDVKM. The CDR3 is 14 residues long. Here the CDR3 reads CASSTWSLYNEQFF. The CDR3 region has the DNA TGTGCCAGCAGCACGTGGTCCCTCTACAATGAGCAGTTCTTC.

This clone was detected only once. This sequence joins TRBV19 and TRBJ2-7, with 9 bases fitting TRBD1. The ends lost 3 bases at V and 6 bases at J; junction bases unmatched: 12. Germline CDR1 is LNHDA and CDR2 is SQIVND (reference sequence). The CDR3 has 16 amino acids. The CDR3 region is CASSIVGQGMKSEQYF. In nucleotides, the CDR3 is TGTGCCAGTAGTATTGTAGGACAGGGGATGAAGAGCGAGCAGTACTTC.

This sequence joins TRBV7-9 and TRBJ2-5; TRBD2 matches at 10 bases. Germline trimming cut 5 bases from V and 4 bases from J; bases unmatched to any gene: 10. The CDR3 consists of 16 residues. Germline loops: CDR1 SEHNR, CDR2 FQNEAQ (reference sequence). CDR3 protein: CASSPAPSGGLETQYF. In nucleotides, the CDR3 is TGTGCCAGCAGCCCAGCGCCTAGCGGGGGATTAGAGACCCAGTACTTC.

The V and J genes are TRBV9 and TRBJ2-3; perhaps TRBD1 as D (5 bases). The CDR3 spans 13 residues. V gave up 0 bases and J gave up 6 bases, with 8 bases separating them. CDR1 is SGDLS and CDR2 is YYNGEE in the germline V gene. CDR3 bases: TGTGCCAGCAGCGTAGGTAGGGGCGATACGCAGTATTTT. Amino acids: CASSVGRGDTQYF.

J is TRBJ2-7 and V is TRBV11-2; 8 nucleotides match TRBD1. V lost 5 bases and J lost 5; bases outside the gene matches: 8. CDR1 and CDR2 from the germline V gene are SGHAT and FQNNGV. The CDR3 totals 14 residues. The CDR3 DNA follows: TGTGCCAGCAGCCAGACAGGGGCCGGGGACGAGCAGTACTTC. Its translation: CASSQTGAGDEQYF.

The chain uses TRBV6-5 and TRBJ2-7, with 9 bases that match TRBD2. After removal of 5 bases from V and 4 bases from J, the junction contained 9 bases not matched to a gene. The CDR3 contains 15 residues. Germline V gene data show CDR1 as MNHEY and CDR2 as SVGAGI. The CDR3 region has the DNA TGTGCCAGCAGTCCCCGGACTAGCGTGTTTTACGAGCAGTACTTC. As protein: CASSPRTSVFYEQYF.

The CDR3 sequence is CASSPPPNTGELFF. CDR3 sequence (DNA): TGTGCCAGCAGCCCACCCCCGAACACCGGGGAGCTGTTTTTT. The rearrangement joins TRBV7-6 to TRBJ2-2; D gene ambiguous. CDR3 length: 14 residues. Germline V gives CDR1 SGHVS, CDR2 FNYEAQ. The germline V and J ends were trimmed by 5 bases and 0 bases, with 7 bases remaining between them.

The rearrangement uses TRBV6-5 and TRBJ2-7; 9 bases map to TRBD1. Trimming cost V 5 bases and J 9 bases; bases outside gene matches: 5. The length of the CDR3 is 12 residues. CDR1 MNHEY and CDR2 SVGAGI come from the germline V gene. In DNA, the CDR3 is TGTGCCAGCAGTCGGGGACAGGGAGGGCAGTACTTC. Amino acids: CASSRGQGGQYF.

This clone was seen a single time. The chain joins TRBV11-1 to TRBJ2-3; D gene unclear. There are 14 residues in the CDR3. Deletions cut 1 base from V and 2 bases from J, with 7 bases between. The germline V gene encodes CDR1 SGHAT and CDR2 FQDESV (reference sequence). DNA of the CDR3: TGTGCCAGCAGCTTAGTGCCCTTCACAGATACGCAGTATTTT. This codes for CASSLVPFTDTQYF.

The table lists this clone with a count of one. This chain joins TRBV5-8 and TRBJ1-3; D is undetermined. The CDR3 loop spans 15 amino acids. The V gene's germline CDR1 is SGHTS and CDR2 YDEGEE. Between the trimmed V and J ends, which lost 5 bases and 0 bases, there was a span of 12 bases. CDR3 region: CASSSVSLSGNTIYF. The CDR3 DNA reads as TGTGCCAGCAGTTCGGTCTCGCTCTCTGGAAACACCATATATTTT.

V is TRBV28 and J is TRBJ2-1; 14 positions match TRBD2. The trim removed 4 bases at V and 8 bases at J, leaving 10 bases unmatched. This CDR3 spans 17 amino acids. Germline CDR1 reads MDHEN; CDR2 reads SYDVKM. CDR3 loop: CASSSSGTSGRIDEQFF. In DNA form, the CDR3 reads TGTGCCAGCAGTTCCTCCGGGACTAGCGGGAGAATCGATGAGCAGTTCTTC.

J is TRBJ1-2 and V is TRBV4-3; 8 nucleotides agree with TRBD1. CDR3 size: 15 residues. V lost 4 bases and J lost 1; bases outside the gene matches: 5. Per germline, CDR1 LGHNA and CDR2 YSLEER. The CDR3 is CASSPNRGINYGYTF. CDR3 DNA: TGCGCCAGCAGCCCTAACAGGGGGATTAACTATGGCTACACCTTC.

The rearrangement links TRBV24-1 to TRBJ2-1; TRBD2 matches 13 bases. Trimming at V came to 4 bases and at J to 8 bases, leaving 7 bases not matched to a gene. Germline loops: CDR1 KGHDR, CDR2 SFDVKD. This CDR3 region has 16 residues. The CDR3 coding sequence is TGTGCCACCAGTGACAAACTAGCGGGAGGGCCCGATGAGCAGTTCTTC. Its translation is CATSDKLAGGPDEQFF.

The chain employs TRBV5-1 and TRBJ1-4, with 9 bases matching TRBD1. The CDR3 extends over 14 amino acids. V shed 4 bases, J shed 6 bases, and the junction held 4 bases outside the gene matches. The V gene's germline CDR1 is SGHRS and CDR2 YFSETQ. The CDR3 DNA reads TGCGCCAGCAGCACCGGGACAGGGTATGAAAAACTGTTTTTT. Translating gives CASSTGTGYEKLFF.

CDR3 sequence (DNA): TGTGCCAGCAGCCAGGTCCGGGGACCCACTGAAGCTTTCTTT. This gives the protein CASSQVRGPTEAFF. The gene calls are TRBV14 and TRBJ1-1; weak D call: TRBD1 (5 bases). CDR3 length equals 14 residues. Germline CDR1 reads SGHDN; CDR2 reads FVKESK. The ends were cut back, 3 bases at V and 4 bases at J, with 12 bases in the middle. Together with reference TRBV14 and TRBJ1-1, the CDR3 gives the full variable domain: EAGVTQFPSHSVIEKGQTVTLRCDPISGHDNLYWYRRVMGKEIKFLLHFVKESKQDESGMPNNRFLAERTGGTYSTLKVQPAELEDSGVYFCASSQVRGPTEAFFGQGTRLTVV.

The chain links TRBV6-5 to TRBJ1-2, with a weak D call TRBD1 (6 bases). The CDR3 runs to 12 residues. CDR1 and CDR2 (germline): MNHEY, SVGAGI. Trimming stripped 6 bases from V and 8 bases from J, with 13 bases between. The CDR3 coding sequence is TGTGCCAGCAGCGACTGGGGGGCCGGCTACACCTTC. Translation gives CASSDWGAGYTF.

The gene calls are TRBV9 and TRBJ2-7, with D unresolved. Trimming stripped 0 bases from V and 4 bases from J, with 17 bases between. Germline CDR1 SGDLS, CDR2 YYNGEE. The CDR3 has 16 amino acids. CDR3 nucleotides: TGTGCCAGCAGCGTAGGGGTAACAGTCGACTCGTACGAGCAGTACTTC. This sequence encodes CASSVGVTVDSYEQYF.

The rearrangement joins TRBV30 to TRBJ2-5; D gene unclear. V was shortened by 3 bases and J by 2 bases, with 10 bases between the two germline ends. The germline V gene has CDR1 GTSNPN and CDR2 SVGIG (reference sequence). The CDR3 totals 13 residues. The CDR3 loop is CAWRWKGQETQYF. Written as DNA, the CDR3 is TGTGCCTGGAGATGGAAAGGGCAAGAGACCCAGTACTTC. Full variable domain (remainder filled in from reference TRBV30 and TRBJ2-5): SQTIHQWPATLVQPVGSPLSLECTVEGTSNPNLYWYRQAAGRGLQLLFYSVGIGQISSEVPQNLSASRPQDRQFILSSKKLLLSDSGFYLCAWRWKGQETQYFGPGTRLLVL.

The chain uses TRBV4-3 and TRBJ2-2, with 9 bases matching TRBD1. With 1 base clipped from V and 7 bases from J, the junction kept 4 bases outside the gene matches. Looked up from germline, CDR1 is LGHNA and CDR2 is YSLEER. The CDR3 spans 15 residues. The CDR3 DNA reads as TGCGCCAGCAGCCAAGGGGACAGGGAGTTCGGGGAGCTGTTTTTT. Translated: CASSQGDREFGELFF.